The subject of this entry is one T cell receptor (beta chain). Its antigen is not known. The sample is drawn from a study of cytomegalovirus exposure and HLA in healthy donors. Study overall: Membership in the Caucasian-associated ancestry cluster was found for 65% to 85% of about 430 genotyped donors.

The donors gave bone marrow, and they were healthy. At sampling all donors were nominally healthy, likely with unrecorded immune exposures. The PCR was carried out with 60 Vbeta primers and 13 Jbeta primers. Clones were read by immunoSEQ multiplex PCR, and TCRdb kept only the in-frame ones, dropping some. This sample has under 55,000 clones, with approximately 70% found just once. The germline V gene encodes CDR1 SGHRS and CDR2 YFSETQ. The CDR3 sequence is 17 residues long. V lost 4 bases, J lost 5 bases, and 14 bases stayed unmatched. Points from the study as a whole: The listing of 160 or so TCR beta chains classed them as cytomegalovirus-associated.

The receptor comes from a young man in good health and CMV-seronegative. Sequenced input: PBMCs. The chain is built from TRBV5-1 and TRBJ2-2, with 7 bases lining up with TRBD2. The CDR3 nucleotides read TGCGCCAGCAGCCCGCGGGCCTGGCGGGAGTGGACCGGGGAGCTGTTTTTT. Amino acids: CASSPRAWREWTGELFF. The complete variable domain, with remaining parts taken from reference TRBV5-1 and TRBJ2-2, reads KAGVTQTPRYLIKTRGQQVTLSCSPISGHRSVSWYQQTPGQGLQFLFEYFSETQRNKGNFPGRFSGRQFSNSRSEMNVSTLELGDSALYLCASSPRAWREWTGELFFGEGSRLTVL.